This T cell receptor (beta chain) was sequenced during a study of shared T cell receptors in the human thymus. Measured with immunoSEQ multiplex PCR; TCRdb has only the in-frame clones, and not every one. This table holds hundreds of thousands of clones, 70% to 90% found once. The V gene lost 9 bases and the J gene lost 5 bases, with 8 bases spanning the gap. The CDR3 contains 10 residues. Germline assignment: CDR1 MDHEN and CDR2 SYDVKM. These records were also assigned to another study, of human thymus T cells. That source notes: The donors were infants in Finland with congenital heart defects, otherwise immunologically healthy. Thymic resections from corrective heart surgery supplied the tissue. Gene usage (both V and J) appeared biased in thymic and blood repertoires. Related research found strongly overlapping thymic repertoires in unrelated individuals.

Sequencing was performed on thymocytes. The clonotype was recovered from a boy under three years old with a congenital heart defect. J is TRBJ2-7 and V is TRBV28; D ambiguous. The DNA of the CDR3 is TGTGCCAGTGGCCGGGACGAGCAGTACTTC. This encodes CASGRDEQYF.